The rows below give T cell receptor beta chains drawn from one sample of a study of long-term antiretroviral therapy in people with HIV. Clones were sequenced by immunoSEQ multiplex PCR, and TCRdb holds only the in-frame ones, with some missing. The sample gives under 45,000 clones, 85% to 95% of which show up once; 2% to 2.5% is in the top ten. The sequenced sample was unsorted PBMCs, obtained just over 9 years after starting antiretroviral therapy. The origin of the receptors is a man aged 30-40 years with HIV. Each CDR3 is given without its conserved first and last residue.

V gene | CDR3 protein
TRBV4-2 | ASSQVLQPPKHEQY
TRBV4-1 | ASSQVGKGETQY
TRBV7-4 | ASSLFPGGGGYT
TRBV5-1 | ASSSQGAGNSPLH
TRBV7-3 | ASSPRLGSETQY
TRBV5-1 | ASSNAGGQVEQF
TRBV5-1 | ASSFGQGDGYT
TRBV7-9 | ASSSGQGTGQPQH
TRBV15 | ATGALGLNTQY
TRBV2 | ASSVQGGHNEQF
TRBV7-3 | ASSPLGDTNTGELF
TRBV2 | ASRRTGGNYGYT
TRBV5-1 | ASSLLLSALEQY
TRBV10-3 | AISGAAEQF
TRBV5-5 | ASSLRGDRGRTDTQY
TRBV9 | ASSATSGVQETQY
TRBV7-8 | ASSSSEDEQY
TRBV19 | ATEGQGNTEAF